The clone carrying this T cell receptor beta chain came up a few times. With a much larger clone just one base away, this may be a read error. This record comes from a study of T cells in Graves' hyperthyroidism and ophthalmopathy. Germline V lookup: CDR1 SGHKS, CDR2 YYEKEE (reference sequence). Between the trimmed V and J ends, which lost 7 bases and 4 bases, there was a span of 15 bases. The CDR3 is made up of 13 amino acids. Amplification yielded TCR beta CDR3 regions, with RNA transcripts as the source. The HTBI primer set served for first-round RT-PCR of the TCR CDR3. TCRdb reanalysed the multiplex PCR reads using MiXCR and keeps one entry per CDR3 protein. The sample has hundreds of thousands of distinct CDR3 sequences; 12% to 15% are singletons.

Sequencing input: blood. The chain couples TRBV5-5 to TRBJ2-7; possible D gene TRBD2, 5 bases. This receptor was taken from a woman aged 18-35 years with Graves' hyperthyroidism. The CDR3 region has the DNA TGTGCCAGCGGACTTGAAAATTGGTACGAGCAGTACTTC. It yields the protein CASGLENWYEQYF.